This entry is about one T cell receptor (beta chain). The DNA ends 3 residues before the CDR3 does, and the rest of the CDR3 is filled in from the germline J gene. Trimming removed 10 bases from V and 9 bases from J, with 13 bases in between. The germline V gene encodes CDR1 KGHSH and CDR2 LQKENI. This CDR3 has 11 amino acids. TCRdb's table, derived via immunoSEQ multiplex PCR, lists solely in-frame clones and lacks some. Reported are roughly 48,000 clones; the ten largest clones contain around 1.5%. This specimen comes from a study of T cells in women clearing cervical HPV infection. The receptor's source is a woman aged 18 to 75 with a cervical HPV16 infection that either progressed to CIN3+ or cleared (not recorded which). The sample comprised blood buffy coat. The chain has TRBV18 and TRBJ2-1, with D possibly TRBD1 on 6 matching bases. The sequenced part of the CDR3 DNA is TGTGCCACTATAACAGGGACTGAG. It specifies CATITGTE. The full CDR3 reads CATITGTEQFF.